The 8 T cell receptor beta chains below were found in one sample sequenced in a study of control samples from healthy donors and cancer patients. Profiled with immunoSEQ multiplex PCR; TCRdb holds only in-frame clones, not every one. The sample yields 130,000 to 150,000 clones, roughly 94% seen once. Sequencing was carried out using PBMCs. The receptor source for this set is a man in his sixties with colorectal cancer.

V usage is TRBV5-5 and J usage is TRBJ2-5, with D perhaps matching TRBD1 (6 bases). Looked up from germline, CDR1 is SGHKS and CDR2 is YYEKEE (reference sequence). The CDR3 is 15 amino acids. V lost 5 bases and J 4 bases, leaving 18 bases between the germline ends. In DNA form, the CDR3 reads TGTGCCAGCAGTCCGTCCACAGGGCCGGGAGAGACCCAGTACTTC. It codes for CASSPSTGPGETQYF.

The chain couples TRBV2 to TRBJ2-5, with TRBD1 matching 7 bases. After removal of 3 bases from V and 6 bases from J, the junction contained 7 bases not matched to a gene. The CDR3 spans 14 residues. CDR1 and CDR2 from the germline V gene are SNHLY and FYNNEI. The CDR3 region has the DNA TGTGCCAGCAGTGATCGAACAGGGGAACAGACCCAGTACTTC. This encodes CASSDRTGEQTQYF. The full variable domain, rest sourced from reference TRBV2 and TRBJ2-5, is EPEVTQTPSHQVTQMGQEVILRCVPISNHLYFYWYRQILGQKVEFLVSFYNNEISEKSEIFDDQFSVERPDGSNFTLKIRSTKLEDSAMYFCASSDRTGEQTQYFGPGTRLLVL.

This chain joins TRBV10-2 and TRBJ1-1, with 11 bases identical to TRBD1. Trimming took 3 bases from V and 4 from J; bases not matched to a gene: 4. This CDR3 contains 15 residues. The germline gives CDR1 WSHSY, CDR2 SAAADI. In nucleotides, the CDR3 is TGCGCCAGCAGTGACCGGACAGGGGGCGGCACTGAAGCTTTCTTT. It encodes CASSDRTGGGTEAFF.

The genes are TRBV6-5 and TRBJ2-2; 11 nucleotides match TRBD2. After removal of 3 bases from V and 6 bases from J, the junction contained 0 bases not matched to a gene. The germline V gene has CDR1 MNHEY and CDR2 SVGAGI. The CDR3 consists of 14 residues. The DNA of the CDR3 is TGTGCCAGCAGTTATAGCGGGGGGGCCGGGGAGCTGTTTTTT. It yields the protein CASSYSGGAGELFF.

The CDR3 DNA reads as TGTGCCAGTAGTATATGGCAGGCCGGGGAGCTGTTTTTT. This translates into CASSIWQAGELFF. This sequence joins TRBV19 and TRBJ2-2, with D unresolved. The CDR3 runs to 13 residues. The germline V and J ends were trimmed by 2 bases and 6 bases, with 7 bases remaining between them. Germline CDR1 is LNHDA and CDR2 is SQIVND (reference sequence).

V is TRBV6-5 and J is TRBJ2-3; 10 bases agree with TRBD2. Germline assignment: CDR1 MNHEY and CDR2 SVGAGI. This CDR3 has 16 amino acids. V trimming: 4 bases; J trimming: 3 bases; junction bases outside the gene matches: 7. The DNA of the CDR3 is TGTGCCAGCAGTTTTTCTAGCGGGGGCCCAACAGATACGCAGTATTTT. As protein: CASSFSSGGPTDTQYF.

The J gene is TRBJ2-1, the V gene TRBV19, with 7 bases that match TRBD1. V was clipped by 7 bases and J by 0 bases; unmatched bases: 6. The CDR3 covers 15 residues. In germline, CDR1 is LNHDA, CDR2 SQIVND (reference sequence). In DNA, the CDR3 is TGTGCCAGTACCCCGGGACAGAGCTCCTACAATGAGCAGTTCTTC. Protein sequence: CASTPGQSSYNEQFF.

The chain couples TRBV2 to TRBJ1-1; 10 bases map to TRBD1. CDR1 and CDR2 from the germline V gene are SNHLY and FYNNEI. The V and J ends lost 7 bases and 3 bases, in that order; junction bases with no gene match: 5. CDR3 length: 14 amino acids. The CDR3: CASKGTGVYTEAFF. The CDR3 nucleotides read TGTGCCAGCAAGGGGACAGGGGTTTACACTGAAGCTTTCTTT.